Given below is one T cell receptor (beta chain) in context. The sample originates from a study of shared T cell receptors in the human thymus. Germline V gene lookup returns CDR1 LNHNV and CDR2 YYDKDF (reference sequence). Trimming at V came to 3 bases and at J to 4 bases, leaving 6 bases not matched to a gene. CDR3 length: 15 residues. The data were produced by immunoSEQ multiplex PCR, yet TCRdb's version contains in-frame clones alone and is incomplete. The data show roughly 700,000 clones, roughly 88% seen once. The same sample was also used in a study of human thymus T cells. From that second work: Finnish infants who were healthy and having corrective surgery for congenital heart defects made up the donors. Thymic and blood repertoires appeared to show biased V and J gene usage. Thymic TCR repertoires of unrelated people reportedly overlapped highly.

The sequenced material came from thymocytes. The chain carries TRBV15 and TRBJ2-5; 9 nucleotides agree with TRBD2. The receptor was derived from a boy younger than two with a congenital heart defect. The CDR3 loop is CATSSSTSGPETQYF. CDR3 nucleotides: TGTGCCACCAGCAGTTCGACTAGCGGCCCAGAGACCCAGTACTTC.